The 20 T cell receptor beta chains given below trace back to one sample, sequenced in a study of blood T cell repertoires in COVID-19. Produced via immunoSEQ multiplex PCR; TCRdb's table is partial and in-frame only. The sample gives approximately 38,000 clones, 88% of which show up once; about 5% is in the top ten. The sequencing input was peripheral blood. These receptor sequences come from a woman in her seventies with active COVID-19.

The chain recombines TRBV4-2 with TRBJ1-1; D not certain. The germline V and J ends were trimmed by 0 bases and 4 bases, with 9 bases remaining between them. The CDR3 extends over 14 amino acids. Germline V gene lookup returns CDR1 LGHNA and CDR2 YNFKEQ. The CDR3 loop reads CASSQDWRATEAFF. The CDR3 bases are TGTGCCAGCAGCCAAGATTGGAGGGCCACTGAAGCTTTCTTT.

The V gene is TRBV6-6, the J gene TRBJ2-1; 12 nucleotides match TRBD1. Germline V gene lookup returns CDR1 MNHNY and CDR2 SVGAGI (reference sequence). Germline trimming cut 4 bases from V and 8 bases from J; bases unmatched to any gene: 9. This CDR3 has 16 residues. CDR3 sequence reads: CASSSRPGQGAHEQFF. The CDR3 DNA sequence: TGTGCCAGCAGTTCTCGTCCGGGACAGGGGGCGCATGAGCAGTTCTTC.

V is TRBV27 and J is TRBJ2-1; D gene ambiguous. Germline lookup yields CDR1 MNHEY and CDR2 SMNVEV (reference sequence). This CDR3 spans 15 amino acids. V lost 2 bases to trimming and J lost 4 bases, with 12 bases between them. CDR3 sequence (DNA): TGTGCCAGCAGTTTAAATGCGGCAGAATACAATGAGCAGTTCTTC. It codes for CASSLNAAEYNEQFF.

The V and J genes are TRBV28 and TRBJ2-1; perhaps TRBD2 as D (7 bases). The CDR3 extends over 14 amino acids. V dropped 5 bases and J dropped 9 bases, with 17 bases sitting between them. The V gene's germline CDR1 is MDHEN and CDR2 SYDVKM. In nucleotides, the CDR3 is TGTGCCAGCAGTGCCAACCCCGCGGGGGCTGAGCAGTTCTTC. Protein product: CASSANPAGAEQFF.

The chain has TRBV20-1 and TRBJ2-1; the D is unclear. This CDR3 has 11 amino acids. Trimming left V 3 bases short and J 6 bases short, with 6 bases between. Germline values: CDR1 DFQATT, CDR2 SNEGSKA (reference sequence). The CDR3 sequence: CSASRSNEQFF. CDR3 DNA sequence: TGCAGTGCTAGTCGGTCCAATGAGCAGTTCTTC.

As regards this clone: Germline is not matched at one junction end, which may reflect a read error. The V and J genes are TRBV14 and TRBJ2-4, with 7 bases that match TRBD2. Per germline, CDR1 SGHDN and CDR2 FVKESK. The CDR3 runs 14 residues. DNA for the CDR3: TGTGCCAGCAGCCAAGGACTAGCCCAAAACATTCAGTACTTC. This translates into CASSQGLAQNIQYF. The full variable domain, with the rest looked up from reference TRBV14 and TRBJ2-4, is EAGVTQFPSHSVIEKGQTVTLRCDPISGHDNLYWYRRVMGKEIKFLLHFVKESKQDESGMPNNRFLAERTGGTYSTLKVQPAELEDSGVYFCASSQGLAQNIQYFGAGTRLSVL.

This chain connects TRBV4-2 to TRBJ2-3, with 9 bases aligning to TRBD2. CDR3 length: 18 residues. In germline, CDR1 is LGHNA, CDR2 YNFKEQ. V shed 1 base, J shed 0 bases, and the junction held 8 bases outside the gene matches. The CDR3 DNA is TGTGCCAGCAGCCAAGGTTTGTCTAGCGGGGCTAGCACAGATACGCAGTATTTT. Translating gives CASSQGLSSGASTDTQYF.

The rearrangement uses TRBV28 and TRBJ2-5; TRBD2 aligns across 8 bases. With V trimmed by 3 bases and J by 4 bases, 4 bases remained unmatched. The CDR3 runs 14 residues. Germline CDR1 MDHEN, CDR2 SYDVKM. CDR3 DNA sequence: TGTGCCAGCAGTTTGTTTGCGGGGGGAGAGACCCAGTACTTC. Residues: CASSLFAGGETQYF.

V usage is TRBV5-8 and J usage is TRBJ2-5, with 11 positions matching TRBD1. Trimming cost V 4 bases and J 12 bases; bases outside gene matches: 11. Germline CDR1 SGHTS, CDR2 YDEGEE. The CDR3 has 14 amino acids. CDR3 coding DNA: TGTGCCAGCAGCCTGGACAGGGGGCCAGGTATCGAGTACTTC. Its translation: CASSLDRGPGIEYF.

The chain joins TRBV5-1 to TRBJ2-7; weak D call: TRBD2 (5 bases). The V gene lost 2 bases and the J gene lost 5 bases, with 8 bases spanning the gap. The germline CDR1 and CDR2 sequences are SGHRS and YFSETQ. CDR3 length: 12 amino acids. The CDR3 here is CASSFDYNEQYF. The CDR3 DNA reads TGCGCCAGCAGCTTCGACTATAACGAGCAGTACTTC.

J is TRBJ2-3 and V is TRBV6-4; D unclear. V was shortened by 0 bases and J by 8 bases, with 9 bases between the two germline ends. The CDR3 runs 13 residues. Looked up from germline, CDR1 is MRHNA and CDR2 is SNTAGT. The CDR3 protein is CASSDSSRITQYF. In nucleotides, the CDR3 is TGTGCCAGCAGTGACTCTAGCCGCATTACGCAGTATTTT.

The rearrangement uses TRBV11-3 and TRBJ2-1, with D possibly TRBD2 on 7 matching bases. The CDR3 sequence is 15 residues long. V was trimmed by 2 bases and J by 7 bases, leaving 15 bases between them. The germline gives CDR1 SGHNT, CDR2 YENEEA. As DNA, the CDR3 is TGTGCCAGCAGCTTAAACGGGGGGCCTGGGAATGAGCAGTTCTTC. This codes for CASSLNGGPGNEQFF.

The chain uses TRBV5-1 and TRBJ1-2; 7 nucleotides match TRBD1. V was pared by 4 bases and J by 6 bases, with 3 bases of the junction left unmatched. This CDR3 contains 12 residues. CDR1 and CDR2 from the germline V gene are SGHRS and YFSETQ. CDR3 bases: TGCGCCAGCAGCCTTGGGACAGATGGCTACACCTTC. It is translated as CASSLGTDGYTF.

The rearrangement joins TRBV19 to TRBJ2-2, with 11 bases matching TRBD1. The V gene's germline CDR1 is LNHDA and CDR2 SQIVND (reference sequence). V lost 5 bases, J lost 2 bases, and 7 bases stayed unmatched. The CDR3 consists of 17 residues. The CDR3 coding sequence is TGTGCCAGTAGTCCTCGGGACAGGGGGTTCAACACCGGGGAGCTGTTTTTT. Translating it yields CASSPRDRGFNTGELFF.

CDR3 in amino acids: CASSKYRAEVGQPQHF. The CDR3, as DNA: TGTGCCAGCAGCAAATACAGGGCCGAGGTAGGTCAGCCCCAGCATTTT. V is TRBV5-6 and J is TRBJ1-5; possible D gene TRBD1, 6 bases. The V end was cut by 4 bases, the J end by 6 bases, with 20 bases between. From germline, CDR1 is SGHDT and CDR2 YYEEEE. This CDR3 contains 16 residues.

This clone was detected only once. The chain uses TRBV11-2 and TRBJ2-1; D gene uncertain. This CDR3 region has 12 residues. V gave up 5 bases and J gave up 6 bases, with 8 bases separating them. CDR1 is SGHAT and CDR2 is FQNNGV in the germline V gene. The CDR3 spells CASSLVSNEQFF. Written as DNA, the CDR3 is TGTGCCAGCAGCCTGGTGAGCAATGAGCAGTTCTTC. Full variable domain (missing parts from reference TRBV11-2 and TRBJ2-1): EAGVAQSPRYKIIEKRQSVAFWCNPISGHATLYWYQQILGQGPKLLIQFQNNGVVDDSQLPKDRFSAERLKGVDSTLKIQPAKLEDSAVYLCASSLVSNEQFFGPGTRLTVL.

The V call is TRBV7-7, the J call TRBJ2-1; TRBD2 aligns across 8 bases. The CDR3 covers 17 residues. After removal of 5 bases from V and 9 bases from J, the junction contained 18 bases not matched to a gene. In germline, CDR1 is SSHAT, CDR2 FNYEAQ (reference sequence). The CDR3 sequence is CASSPEGSSGGGSEQFF. DNA of the CDR3: TGTGCCAGCAGCCCAGAGGGTTCCAGCGGGGGTGGTAGTGAGCAGTTCTTC.

The rearrangement links TRBV29-1 to TRBJ1-1; D gene unclear. V was pared by 7 bases and J by 7 bases, with 13 bases between. Germline V gene sequence: CDR1 SQVTM, CDR2 ANQGSEA. The CDR3 is made up of 11 amino acids. The CDR3 loop is CSANAGIEAFF. The CDR3 region has the DNA TGCAGCGCCAATGCGGGGATTGAAGCTTTCTTT.

The chain joins TRBV7-3 to TRBJ2-3, with D tentatively TRBD1 (6 bases). The V end was cut by 4 bases, the J end by 0 bases, with 11 bases between. The CDR3 is 15 amino acids. Germline values: CDR1 SGHTA, CDR2 FQGTGA. The CDR3 DNA follows: TGTGCCAGCAGCTCGGCAGGGACAAGCACAGATACGCAGTATTTT. It specifies CASSSAGTSTDTQYF. Full variable domain (rest looked up from reference TRBV7-3 and TRBJ2-3): GAGVSQTPSNKVTEKGKYVELRCDPISGHTALYWYRQSLGQGPEFLIYFQGTGAADDSGLPNDRFFAVRPEGSVSTLKIQRTERGDSAVYLCASSSAGTSTDTQYFGPGTRLTVL.

This clone was observed a few times. This CDR3 reads CASSYHTRLPGGYTF. The DNA for the CDR3 is TGTGCCAGCAGTTACCACACGAGGCTCCCCGGGGGCTACACCTTC. The gene calls are TRBV6-2 or TRBV6-3 and TRBJ1-2; D remains ambiguous. The CDR3 runs 15 residues. V was shortened by 2 bases and J by 8 bases, with 18 bases between the two germline ends. Germline CDR1 MNHEY, CDR2 SVGEGT.